The following is a TCR beta chain sequence with its context. Its antigen is as yet unknown. The data belong to a study of CD8 T cells in Susac syndrome. Study outcomes and limitations: No clonal expansion appeared among CD4+ T cells in Susac patients.

Random-hexamer reverse transcription was applied to roughly 0.5 to 1 ug RNA. TCRdb fed the immunoSEQ multiplex PCR reads into MiXCR, producing one record per CDR3 protein. The table includes under 200,000 distinct CDR3 sequences, approximately 96% detected once. Sequencing was done on a sample of CD4+ T cells from PBMCs. This TCR came from a human donor with Susac syndrome.

The CDR3 DNA is TGCAGTGCTAGACTTCCCACCAGCACAGATACGCAGTATTTT. Translated: CSARLPTSTDTQYF. The chain links TRBV20-1 to TRBJ2-3; D is ambiguous. This CDR3 is built from 14 residues. The V end lost 2 bases, the J end lost 0 bases, and 9 bases lay between the germline ends. Germline-derived CDR1 and CDR2 are DFQATT and SNEGSKA (reference sequence).